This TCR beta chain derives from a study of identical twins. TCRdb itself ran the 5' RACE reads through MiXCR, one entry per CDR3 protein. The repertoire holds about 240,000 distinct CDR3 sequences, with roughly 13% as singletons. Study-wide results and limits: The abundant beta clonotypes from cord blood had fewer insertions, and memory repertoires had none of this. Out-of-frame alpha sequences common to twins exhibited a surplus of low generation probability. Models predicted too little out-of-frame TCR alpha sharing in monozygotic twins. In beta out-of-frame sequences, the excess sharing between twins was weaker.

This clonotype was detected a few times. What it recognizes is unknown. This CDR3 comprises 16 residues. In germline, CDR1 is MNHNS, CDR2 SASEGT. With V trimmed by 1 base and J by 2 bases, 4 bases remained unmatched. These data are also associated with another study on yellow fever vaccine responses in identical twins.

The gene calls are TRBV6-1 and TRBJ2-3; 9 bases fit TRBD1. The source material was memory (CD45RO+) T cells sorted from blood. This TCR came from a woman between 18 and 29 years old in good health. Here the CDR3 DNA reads TGTGCCAGCAGTGAAGTCGGGACAGGGTACACAGATACGCAGTATTTT. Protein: CASSEVGTGYTDTQYF.